The 27 T cell receptor beta chains listed next were all sequenced from one sample in a study of monozygotic twins with inflammatory bowel disease. TCRdb reanalyzed the 5' RACE reads, giving one entry per CDR3 protein sequence and no DNA. The sample's table shows under 150,000 distinct CDR3 sequences. Input material: blood. The receptors here all came from a human donor with ulcerative colitis or Crohn's disease, or a healthy co-twin of an affected twin (not recorded which).

The chain joins TRBV20-1 to TRBJ2-7; TCRdb gives TRBD2 as the D gene, but with no DNA this cannot be confirmed. Germline V CDR1 and CDR2: DFQATT, SNEGSKA (reference sequence). The CDR3 contains 13 residues. The CDR3 protein is CSASLYREGEQYF.

The rearrangement uses TRBV5-1 and TRBJ2-2; TCRdb calls TRBD2, which cannot be checked without DNA. The germline gives CDR1 SGHRS, CDR2 YFSETQ. This CDR3 is built from 14 residues. This CDR3 is CASSETGRSGELFF.

The chain employs TRBV5-4 and TRBJ1-1. Germline V gene lookup returns CDR1 SGHNT and CDR2 YYREEE (reference sequence). There are 13 residues in the CDR3. CDR3 sequence: CASSLSIPSQAFF.

The rearrangement uses TRBV27 and TRBJ2-7; lacking DNA, the TRBD2 call made by TCRdb goes unchecked. This CDR3 has 17 residues. CDR1 and CDR2 from the germline V gene are MNHEY and SMNVEV (reference sequence). The chain's CDR3 is CASRFASGGLGNYEQYF.

The genes are TRBV20-1 and TRBJ2-1; TCRdb indicates TRBD1, and absent DNA this call remains unverified. Germline loops: CDR1 DFQATT, CDR2 SNEGSKA (reference sequence). The CDR3 totals 14 residues. CDR3 sequence: CSAFRDRVYNEQFF.

The gene calls are TRBV2 and TRBJ2-3; TCRdb returns TRBD2, unconfirmable since there is no DNA. CDR3 length: 14 residues. Germline CDR1 reads SNHLY; CDR2 reads FYNNEI. The CDR3 sequence is CATGLAGVTDTQYF.

The CDR3 sequence: CTSDRGNIQYF. The chain has TRBV27 and TRBJ2-4; TCRdb indicates TRBD1, and absent DNA this call remains unverified. CDR1 is MNHEY, CDR2 SMNVEV, per germline (reference sequence). The CDR3 totals 11 residues.

This chain connects TRBV20-1 to TRBJ1-2; TCRdb names TRBD1, which stays unverified in the absence of DNA. This CDR3 has 12 residues. Germline assignment: CDR1 DFQATT and CDR2 SNEGSKA (reference sequence). The chain's CDR3 is CSASRQPGGYTF.

The V call is TRBV12-3 or TRBV12-4, the J call TRBJ1-5. This CDR3 contains 15 residues. This chain's CDR3 is CASSLARRGNQPQHF.

The rearrangement uses TRBV24-1 and TRBJ2-5; TCRdb gives TRBD2 as the D gene, but with no DNA this cannot be confirmed. The CDR3 sequence is 16 residues long. Germline CDR1 is KGHDR and CDR2 is SFDVKD. The CDR3: CATSDPSRDRQETQYF.

This rearrangement joins TRBV5-1 to TRBJ2-3; TCRdb gives TRBD1 as the D gene, but with no DNA this cannot be confirmed. Germline CDR1 SGHRS, CDR2 YFSETQ. The CDR3 contains 17 residues. CDR3 sequence: CASKGPQGAPRTDTQYF.

The gene calls are TRBV28 and TRBJ1-3. The germline V gene has CDR1 MDHEN and CDR2 SYDVKM. This CDR3 spans 15 amino acids. CDR3 amino acids: CASSFSGGPGNTIYF.

This chain's CDR3 is CASSPGQGLGSPLHF. This chain joins TRBV7-9 and TRBJ1-6; TCRdb's D gene call, TRBD1, goes unchecked for lack of DNA. Germline CDR1 reads SEHNR; CDR2 reads FQNEAQ (reference sequence). This CDR3 contains 15 residues.

The genes are TRBV7-2 and TRBJ2-5; TCRdb selects TRBD1, and the lack of DNA leaves this call unchecked. The CDR3 spans 15 residues. The germline CDR1 and CDR2 sequences are SGHTA and FQGNSA. CDR3: CASSHQDRGLETQYF.

The chain links TRBV20-1 to TRBJ1-6. Germline lookup yields CDR1 DFQATT and CDR2 SNEGSKA (reference sequence). This CDR3 is built from 14 residues. The chain's CDR3 is CSAREGLVNSPLHF.

V usage is TRBV5-8 and J usage is TRBJ1-2. The CDR3 sequence is 13 residues long. The germline gives CDR1 SGHTS, CDR2 YDEGEE. The CDR3 sequence: CASSLSHNYGYTF.

The rearrangement links TRBV10-3 to TRBJ1-6; TCRdb indicates TRBD1, and absent DNA this call remains unverified. CDR1 ENHRY and CDR2 SYGVKD come from the germline V gene. This CDR3 spans 17 amino acids. CDR3 protein: CAISDLTGGNYNSPLHF.

V is TRBV10-3 and J is TRBJ1-5; the TCRdb D gene call, TRBD1, has no DNA to confirm it. Germline V lookup: CDR1 ENHRY, CDR2 SYGVKD. This CDR3 comprises 13 residues. CDR3 sequence reads: CAISGQGGQPQHF.

V is TRBV5-1 and J is TRBJ2-5. The CDR3 has 12 amino acids. Germline CDR1 SGHRS, CDR2 YFSETQ. CDR3 in amino acids: CASSLEWETQYF.

The chain has TRBV7-2 and TRBJ1-5. There are 17 residues in the CDR3. Germline V gene sequence: CDR1 SGHTA, CDR2 FQGNSA. The CDR3 protein is CASSLEGVRFSNQPQHF.

This chain links TRBV25-1 with TRBJ2-1; the TRBD1 assignment by TCRdb is unverifiable without DNA. Germline V CDR1 and CDR2: MGHDK, SYGVNS. The CDR3 spans 14 residues. The CDR3 spells CASSEGGAYNEQFF. The full variable domain, its missing parts supplied by reference TRBV25-1 and TRBJ2-1, is EADIYQTPRYLVIGTGKKITLECSQTMGHDKMYWYQQDPGMELHLIHYSYGVNSTEKGDLSSESTVSRIRTEHFPLTLESARPSHTSQYLCASSEGGAYNEQFFGPGTRLTVL.

CDR3 sequence reads: CSAASSGGANEQFF. The V and J genes are TRBV20-1 and TRBJ2-1; without DNA, the TCRdb call of TRBD2 cannot be checked. Germline V CDR1 and CDR2: DFQATT, SNEGSKA (reference sequence). There are 14 residues in the CDR3.

The V call is TRBV10-3, the J call TRBJ1-1; TCRdb proposes TRBD1, but this gene call is untestable without DNA. This CDR3 spans 12 amino acids. The germline V gene encodes CDR1 ENHRY and CDR2 SYGVKD. CDR3 sequence: CATTGVGTEAFF.

V and J are TRBV5-1 and TRBJ2-5. The CDR3 covers 13 residues. Germline-derived CDR1 and CDR2 are SGHRS and YFSETQ. The CDR3 sequence: CASSLGVLETQYF.

The chain uses TRBV6-2 or TRBV6-3 and TRBJ2-7. CDR1 and CDR2 (germline): MNHEY, SVGEGT. CDR3 length equals 14 residues. CDR3 sequence reads: CASSPVGGYYEQYF.

CDR3 amino acids: CASSTTGTGRNNEQFF. The V and J genes are TRBV11-2 and TRBJ2-1; TCRdb outputs TRBD1, but without DNA this stays unchecked. This CDR3 is built from 16 residues. The germline V gene has CDR1 SGHAT and CDR2 FQNNGV. Supplemented by reference TRBV11-2 and TRBJ2-1, the full variable domain reads EAGVAQSPRYKIIEKRQSVAFWCNPISGHATLYWYQQILGQGPKLLIQFQNNGVVDDSQLPKDRFSAERLKGVDSTLKIQPAKLEDSAVYLCASSTTGTGRNNEQFFGPGTRLTVL.

The gene calls are TRBV11-2 and TRBJ1-1. From germline, CDR1 is SGHAT and CDR2 FQNNGV. The CDR3 runs to 12 residues. Here the CDR3 reads CASSLRNTEAFF. Drawing the rest from reference TRBV11-2 and TRBJ1-1, the complete variable domain is EAGVAQSPRYKIIEKRQSVAFWCNPISGHATLYWYQQILGQGPKLLIQFQNNGVVDDSQLPKDRFSAERLKGVDSTLKIQPAKLEDSAVYLCASSLRNTEAFFGQGTRLTVV.